This TCR beta chain was captured by sequencing in a study of blood T cells in healthy people across ages. Individuals who donated were healthy Caucasians from Russia aged about 6 to 95. The germline gives CDR1 SGHTA, CDR2 FQGNSA. Trimming removed 2 bases at V and 4 bases at J, with 11 bases between. The CDR3 consists of 14 residues. A few counts support this clonotype. With a J-beta primer mix and a sample-barcoded 5' primer, a second PCR ran about 6 to 11 cycles. From the 5' RACE reads, TCRdb called clonotypes with MiXCR, one entry per CDR3 protein. This sample has hundreds of thousands of distinct CDR3 sequences, with 52% found just once.

V gene TRBV7-2 combines with J gene TRBJ1-2; unclear D gene. Sequencing was performed on blood. This clonotype originated in a man aged 55 to 70 in good health. The CDR3 spells CASSLRTFRYGYTF. The DNA for the CDR3 is TGTGCCAGCAGCTTACGGACCTTTCGCTATGGCTACACCTTC. Full variable domain (rest looked up from reference TRBV7-2 and TRBJ1-2): GAGVSQSPSNKVTEKGKDVELRCDPISGHTALYWYRQSLGQGLEFLIYFQGNSAPDKSGLPSDRFSAERTGGSVSTLTIQRTQQEDSAVYLCASSLRTFRYGYTFGSGTRLTVV.